Listed below are T cell receptor beta chains from one sample, sequenced in a study of T cells after yellow fever vaccination. TCRdb ran MiXCR on the 5' RACE reads and lists one entry per CDR3 protein. The sample lists some 320,000 distinct CDR3 sequences, roughly 10% seen once, with about 3.3% in the top ten. The sequencing used CD4+ T cells sorted from PBMCs, collected 45 days after the yellow fever booster vaccination. These receptors were taken from a man aged 18 to 29 who received the YFV17D yellow fever vaccine. Each CDR3 is given with its conserved first and last residue. Each record gives: V gene, J gene, CDR3 length, CDR3 protein.

>TRBV7-9|TRBJ2-3|15
CASSPSGLRTDTQYF
>TRBV15|TRBJ1-1|13
CATSRVVGTEAFF
>TRBV9|TRBJ1-6|11
CASSNDSPLHF
>TRBV2|TRBJ2-7|14
CASNGQGAIYEQYF
>TRBV20-1|TRBJ2-5|14
CSARDLEQVGTQYF
>TRBV24-1|TRBJ2-3|15
CATSDSRGGADTQYF
>TRBV5-4|TRBJ2-7|14
CASSPGGASYEQYF
>TRBV2|TRBJ1-1|13
CASSEGVGTEAFF
>TRBV4-3|TRBJ1-2|16
CASSQAWDRNSGGYTF
>TRBV11-2|TRBJ1-2|18
CASSISDGISGNWGGYTF
>TRBV5-1|TRBJ2-1|15
CASSLPRASYNEQFF
>TRBV24-1|TRBJ1-4|15
CATSDDRTTNEKLFF
>TRBV12-3/TRBV12-4|TRBJ1-2|13
CASSPTGVYGYTF
>TRBV20-1|TRBJ2-7|12
CSASRGPYEQYF
>TRBV12-5|TRBJ2-3|13
CASGLGERDTQYF
>TRBV7-2|TRBJ2-5|15
CASSLVRGYQETQYF
>TRBV4-1|TRBJ1-1|14
CASSQETVNTEAFF
>TRBV4-2|TRBJ2-7|14
CASSQGTTRYEQYF
>TRBV5-1|TRBJ1-4|14
CASSLVSGSEKLFF
>TRBV18|TRBJ2-3|15
CASSPGRGATDTQYF
>TRBV12-3/TRBV12-4|TRBJ1-2|14
CASRRGEAGRGYTF
>TRBV4-1|TRBJ1-6|14
CASSQEAGDSPLHF